This TCR beta chain was observed in a study of blood T cell repertoires in COVID-19. As handled by the study authors: Amplifying reference gene primers gave estimates of nucleated cell counts. Sequencing was performed with immunoSEQ multiplex PCR; in TCRdb, only in-frame clones are kept and a portion is missing. From that table come the V and J calls and clone size; the DNA was used to work out D and trimming. Of 190,000 or so clones in the sample, around four fifths were seen once. CDR1 is LGHDT, CDR2 YNNKEL, per germline (reference sequence). The CDR3 runs 16 residues. The V segment lost 4 bases and the J segment 0 bases; nucleotides outside the gene matches: 3.

The source of this sequence is a human donor with acute or convalescent COVID-19. The donor label of this sample is uncertain. The chain carries TRBV3-1 (or the pseudogene TRBV3-2) and TRBJ2-2; 9 bases agree with TRBD2. Specimen: peripheral blood. The CDR3 DNA reads as TGTGCCAGCAGCCGCCCTAGCGGGACGAACACCGGGGAGCTGTTTTTT. This translates into CASSRPSGTNTGELFF.